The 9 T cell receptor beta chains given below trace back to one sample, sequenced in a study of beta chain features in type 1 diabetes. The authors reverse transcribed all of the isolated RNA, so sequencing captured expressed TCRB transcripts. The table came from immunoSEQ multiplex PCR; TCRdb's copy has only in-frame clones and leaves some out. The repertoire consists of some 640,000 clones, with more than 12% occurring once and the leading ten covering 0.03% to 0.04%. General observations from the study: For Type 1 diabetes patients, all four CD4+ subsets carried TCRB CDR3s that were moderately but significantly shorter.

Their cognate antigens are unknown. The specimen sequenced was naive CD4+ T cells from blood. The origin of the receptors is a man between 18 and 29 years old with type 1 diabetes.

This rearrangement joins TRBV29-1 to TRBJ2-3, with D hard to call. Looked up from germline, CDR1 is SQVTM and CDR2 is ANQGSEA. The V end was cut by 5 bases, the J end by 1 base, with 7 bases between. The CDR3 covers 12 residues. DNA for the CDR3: TGCAGCGTTATCTTTGGCACAGATACGCAGTATTTT. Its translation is CSVIFGTDTQYF.

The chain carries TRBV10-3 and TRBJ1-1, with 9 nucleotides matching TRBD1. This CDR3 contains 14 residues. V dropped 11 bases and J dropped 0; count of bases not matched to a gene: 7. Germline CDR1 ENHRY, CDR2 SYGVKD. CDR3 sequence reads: CASGTGLLNTEAFF. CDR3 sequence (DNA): TGTGCCTCCGGGACAGGGCTTCTGAACACTGAAGCTTTCTTT.

DNA of the CDR3: TGTGCCAGCAGCTCTGTGGTCAAAAACATTCAGTACTTC. Encoded protein: CASSSVVKNIQYF. The V and J genes are TRBV7-2 and TRBJ2-4; D unresolved. The CDR3 is made up of 13 amino acids. The V gene's germline CDR1 is SGHTA and CDR2 FQGNSA. Trimming removed 4 bases from V and 3 bases from J, with 7 bases in between.

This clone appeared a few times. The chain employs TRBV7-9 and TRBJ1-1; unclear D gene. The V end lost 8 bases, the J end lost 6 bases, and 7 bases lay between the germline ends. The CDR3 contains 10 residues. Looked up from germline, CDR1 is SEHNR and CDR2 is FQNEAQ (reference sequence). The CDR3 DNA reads TGTGCCAGCTCCCAGGCTGAAGCTTTCTTT. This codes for CASSQAEAFF.

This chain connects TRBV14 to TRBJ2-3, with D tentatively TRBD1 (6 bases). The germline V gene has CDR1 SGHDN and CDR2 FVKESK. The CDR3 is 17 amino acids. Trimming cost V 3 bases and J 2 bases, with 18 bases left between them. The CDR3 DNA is TGTGCCAGCAGCCACTTCTCCGGGACACTCATCACAGATACGCAGTATTTT. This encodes CASSHFSGTLITDTQYF.

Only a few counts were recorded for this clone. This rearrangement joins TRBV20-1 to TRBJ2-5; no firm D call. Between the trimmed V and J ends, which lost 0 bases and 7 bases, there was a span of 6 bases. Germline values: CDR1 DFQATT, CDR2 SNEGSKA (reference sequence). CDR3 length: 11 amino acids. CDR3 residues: CSARDQATQYF. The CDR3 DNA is TGCAGTGCTAGAGATCAGGCGACCCAGTACTTC.

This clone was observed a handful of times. Here the CDR3 DNA reads TGCGCCAGCAGCTTGGCCTTCAATCAGCCCCAGCATTTT. Its protein product is CASSLAFNQPQHF. V is TRBV5-1 and J is TRBJ1-5, with no clear D. V lost 0 bases and J lost 3, with 4 bases in between. The germline gives CDR1 SGHRS, CDR2 YFSETQ. CDR3 length equals 13 residues.

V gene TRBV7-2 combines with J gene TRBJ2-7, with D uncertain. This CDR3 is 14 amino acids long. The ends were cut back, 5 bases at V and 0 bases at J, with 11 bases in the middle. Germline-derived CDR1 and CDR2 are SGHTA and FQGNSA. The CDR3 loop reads CASSLPLSSYEQYF. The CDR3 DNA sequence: TGTGCCAGCAGCCTCCCCTTGAGCTCCTACGAGCAGTACTTC.

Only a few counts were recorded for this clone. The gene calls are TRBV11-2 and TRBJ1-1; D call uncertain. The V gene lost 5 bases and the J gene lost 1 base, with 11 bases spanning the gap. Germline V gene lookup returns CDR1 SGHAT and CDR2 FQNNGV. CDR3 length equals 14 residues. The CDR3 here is CASSLLTENTEAFF. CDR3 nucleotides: TGTGCCAGCAGCCTACTAACAGAGAACACTGAAGCTTTCTTT.